This is a list of T cell receptor beta chains from one sample in a study of cytomegalovirus exposure and HLA in healthy donors. Clones were sequenced by immunoSEQ multiplex PCR, and TCRdb holds only the in-frame ones, with some missing. This table has 150,000 to 200,000 clones, 71% appearing once. The material sequenced was PBMCs. The origin of the receptors is a girl aged 10 to 17 in good health and CMV-seronegative. Each CDR3 is given with its conserved first and last residue. A D gene is named only where the DNA matches it firmly. For some rows the clone size is stated as once, few or many, or as a class when expanded; others skip it.

V gene: TRBV10-3; D gene: TRBD1; J gene: TRBJ2-5; clone size: few; CDR3 protein: CAISEEQGKGETQYF; CDR3 DNA: TGTGCCATCAGTGAGGAACAGGGGAAGGGAGAGACCCAGTACTTC
V gene: TRBV5-1; D gene: TRBD2; J gene: TRBJ2-1; clone size: NA; CDR3 protein: CASSFSGGLYNEQFF; CDR3 DNA: TGCGCCAGCAGCTTTAGCGGGGGGCTATACAATGAGCAGTTCTTC
V gene: TRBV27; D gene: TRBD1; J gene: TRBJ1-1; clone size: NA; CDR3 protein: CASTTTGGNTEAFF; CDR3 DNA: TGTGCCAGCACCACCACAGGGGGTAACACTGAAGCTTTCTTT
V gene: TRBV27; D gene: NA; J gene: TRBJ2-1; clone size: NA; CDR3 protein: CASGRAYLDNEQFF; CDR3 DNA: TGTGCCAGCGGGCGGGCCTACCTTGACAATGAGCAGTTCTTC
V gene: TRBV5-6; D gene: TRBD2; J gene: TRBJ2-4; clone size: NA; CDR3 protein: CASSPSGGLDIQYF; CDR3 DNA: TGTGCCAGCAGCCCCAGCGGGGGGCTAGACATTCAGTACTTC
V gene: TRBV13; D gene: NA; J gene: TRBJ2-7; clone size: NA; CDR3 protein: CASSLRHPGTTYEQYF; CDR3 DNA: TGTGCCAGCAGCTTACGCCACCCCGGGACAACCTACGAGCAGTACTTC
V gene: TRBV7-7; D gene: NA; J gene: TRBJ2-7; clone size: NA; CDR3 protein: CASSMTEWEQYF; CDR3 DNA: TGTGCTAGCAGCATGACGGAGTGGGAGCAGTACTTC
V gene: TRBV5-1; D gene: TRBD2; J gene: TRBJ2-5; clone size: NA; CDR3 protein: CASSPQGLAGGQGRETQYF; CDR3 DNA: TGCGCCAGCAGCCCGCAAGGACTAGCGGGGGGCCAAGGTCGGGAGACCCAGTACTTC
V gene: TRBV19; D gene: TRBD1; J gene: TRBJ1-5; clone size: NA; CDR3 protein: CASSGGQKVNQPQHF; CDR3 DNA: TGTGCCAGTAGTGGGGGACAGAAAGTCAATCAGCCCCAGCATTTT
V gene: TRBV2; D gene: TRBD2; J gene: TRBJ2-3; clone size: NA; CDR3 protein: CARGASGRDTQYF; CDR3 DNA: TGTGCCCGGGGGGCTAGCGGGAGGGATACGCAGTATTTT
V gene: TRBV6-6; D gene: NA; J gene: TRBJ2-7; clone size: few; CDR3 protein: CASSWAGYEQYF; CDR3 DNA: TGTGCCAGCAGTTGGGCCGGCTACGAGCAGTACTTC
V gene: TRBV6-6; D gene: NA; J gene: TRBJ1-5; clone size: NA; CDR3 protein: CASSYQGRENQPQHF; CDR3 DNA: TGTGCCAGCAGTTACCAGGGTAGAGAAAATCAGCCCCAGCATTTT
V gene: TRBV6-5; D gene: NA; J gene: TRBJ1-2; clone size: NA; CDR3 protein: CASSYSHRSQPYTF; CDR3 DNA: TGTGCCAGCAGTTACTCCCACAGGTCCCAACCCTACACCTTC
V gene: TRBV5-1; D gene: TRBD2; J gene: TRBJ2-5; clone size: NA; CDR3 protein: CASSPGTSGQETQYF; CDR3 DNA: TGCGCCAGCAGCCCAGGGACTAGCGGCCAAGAGACCCAGTACTTC
V gene: TRBV11-2; D gene: NA; J gene: TRBJ1-4; clone size: NA; CDR3 protein: CASSRGAGEKLFF; CDR3 DNA: TGTGCCAGCAGCCGCGGCGCGGGTGAAAAACTGTTTTTT
V gene: TRBV9; D gene: NA; J gene: TRBJ1-6; clone size: NA; CDR3 protein: CASSVLESMDSPLHF; CDR3 DNA: TGTGCCAGCAGCGTACTCGAGAGTATGGATTCACCCCTCCACTTT
V gene: TRBV25-1; D gene: NA; J gene: TRBJ1-1; clone size: NA; CDR3 protein: CASSVGETPFTEAFF; CDR3 DNA: TGTGCCAGCAGTGTCGGGGAGACCCCTTTCACTGAAGCTTTCTTT
V gene: TRBV7-3; D gene: NA; J gene: TRBJ1-1; clone size: NA; CDR3 protein: CASSLKGGAKVNTEAFF; CDR3 DNA: TGTGCCAGCAGCCTTAAGGGGGGGGCGAAGGTGAACACTGAAGCTTTCTTT
V gene: TRBV30; D gene: NA; J gene: TRBJ1-4; clone size: NA; CDR3 protein: CAWMRGDEKLFF; CDR3 DNA: TGTGCCTGGATGCGAGGCGATGAAAAACTGTTTTTT
V gene: TRBV7-7; D gene: TRBD2; J gene: TRBJ2-3; clone size: NA; CDR3 protein: CASSSGTSGGIDTQYF; CDR3 DNA: TGTGCCAGCAGCTCGGGGACTAGCGGGGGAATAGATACGCAGTATTTT
V gene: TRBV6-5; D gene: NA; J gene: TRBJ1-5; clone size: once; CDR3 protein: CASSRGAGGNQPQHF; CDR3 DNA: TGTGCCAGCAGTCGAGGGGCAGGGGGCAATCAGCCCCAGCATTTT
V gene: TRBV5-4; D gene: TRBD1; J gene: TRBJ2-2; clone size: NA; CDR3 protein: CASSQGVQFNGELFF; CDR3 DNA: TGTGCCAGCAGCCAGGGGGTACAGTTTAACGGGGAGCTGTTTTTT
V gene: TRBV7-6; D gene: NA; J gene: TRBJ2-1; clone size: NA; CDR3 protein: CASSLESWGAYNEQFF; CDR3 DNA: TGTGCCAGCAGCTTAGAATCGTGGGGAGCCTACAATGAGCAGTTCTTC
V gene: TRBV7-8; D gene: TRBD2; J gene: TRBJ2-1; clone size: NA; CDR3 protein: CASSLASGGAYNEQFF; CDR3 DNA: TGTGCCAGCAGCTTGGCTAGCGGGGGGGCTTACAATGAGCAGTTCTTC
V gene: TRBV7-9; D gene: NA; J gene: TRBJ1-1; clone size: NA; CDR3 protein: CASSGYRDTEAFF; CDR3 DNA: TGTGCCAGCAGCGGATACAGGGACACTGAAGCTTTCTTT
V gene: TRBV5-1; D gene: TRBD1; J gene: TRBJ2-5; clone size: NA; CDR3 protein: CASSQGQGEETQYF; CDR3 DNA: TGCGCCAGCAGCCAGGGACAGGGGGAAGAGACCCAGTACTTC
V gene: TRBV6-1; D gene: TRBD1; J gene: TRBJ1-5; clone size: NA; CDR3 protein: CASSEGAGGLVQPQHF; CDR3 DNA: TGTGCCAGCAGTGAAGGGGCAGGGGGCTTGGTTCAGCCCCAGCATTTT
V gene: TRBV4-2; D gene: TRBD2; J gene: TRBJ2-1; clone size: NA; CDR3 protein: CASSQGTSGGGEQFF; CDR3 DNA: TGTGCCAGCAGCCAAGGGACTAGCGGGGGGGGTGAGCAGTTCTTC
V gene: TRBV15; D gene: NA; J gene: TRBJ2-7; clone size: NA; CDR3 protein: CATSRDSYEQYF; CDR3 DNA: TGTGCCACCAGCAGAGATAGCTACGAGCAGTACTTC
V gene: TRBV27; D gene: NA; J gene: TRBJ1-6; clone size: NA; CDR3 protein: CASSPPRSPLHF; CDR3 DNA: TGTGCCAGCAGTCCCCCTCGTTCACCCCTCCACTTT
V gene: TRBV29-1; D gene: NA; J gene: TRBJ2-6; clone size: NA; CDR3 protein: CSVEPSGANVLTF; CDR3 DNA: TGCAGCGTTGAACCGTCTGGGGCCAACGTCCTGACTTTC
V gene: TRBV7-3; D gene: TRBD1; J gene: TRBJ2-2; clone size: once; CDR3 protein: CASSQGDRVGAGELFF; CDR3 DNA: TGTGCCAGCAGCCAGGGGGACAGAGTGGGTGCCGGGGAGCTGTTTTTT
V gene: TRBV6-1; D gene: TRBD1; J gene: TRBJ1-5; clone size: NA; CDR3 protein: CASSTGGNQPQHF; CDR3 DNA: TGTGCCAGCAGCACAGGGGGAAATCAGCCCCAGCATTTT
V gene: TRBV2; D gene: TRBD2; J gene: TRBJ2-2; clone size: few; CDR3 protein: CASGRLAGEAGELFF; CDR3 DNA: TGTGCCAGCGGAAGACTAGCGGGGGAAGCCGGGGAGCTGTTTTTT
V gene: TRBV4-2; D gene: TRBD1; J gene: TRBJ1-4; clone size: NA; CDR3 protein: CASSQYKTGFEKLFF; CDR3 DNA: TGTGCCAGCAGCCAATATAAGACAGGGTTCGAAAAACTGTTTTTT
V gene: TRBV29-1; D gene: TRBD1; J gene: TRBJ2-7; clone size: NA; CDR3 protein: CSANDRESYEQYF; CDR3 DNA: TGCAGCGCCAACGACAGGGAATCCTACGAGCAGTACTTC
V gene: TRBV5-4; D gene: TRBD1; J gene: TRBJ1-3; clone size: NA; CDR3 protein: CASSPTGFGNTIYF; CDR3 DNA: TGTGCCAGCAGTCCGACAGGGTTCGGAAACACCATATATTTT
V gene: TRBV27; D gene: TRBD2; J gene: TRBJ2-2; clone size: NA; CDR3 protein: CASSGRGGFGELFF; CDR3 DNA: TGTGCCAGCAGTGGGCGGGGGGGTTTCGGGGAGCTGTTTTTT
V gene: TRBV5-1; D gene: TRBD2; J gene: TRBJ2-3; clone size: once; CDR3 protein: CASSLSSGGRTDTQYF; CDR3 DNA: TGCGCCAGCAGCTTGTCCAGCGGGGGAAGGACAGATACGCAGTATTTT
V gene: TRBV9; D gene: NA; J gene: TRBJ1-2; clone size: NA; CDR3 protein: CASTLDSSSYTF; CDR3 DNA: TGTGCCAGCACTTTGGACTCCAGCAGCTACACCTTC
V gene: TRBV10-3; D gene: NA; J gene: TRBJ1-1; clone size: few; CDR3 protein: CAISSYMEEAFF; CDR3 DNA: TGTGCCATCAGTTCGTATATGGAGGAAGCTTTCTTT
V gene: TRBV5-1; D gene: TRBD1; J gene: TRBJ1-1; clone size: few; CDR3 protein: CASTSDRGWTEAFF; CDR3 DNA: TGCGCCAGCACCTCCGACAGGGGGTGGACTGAAGCTTTCTTT
V gene: TRBV6-1; D gene: TRBD1; J gene: TRBJ1-1; clone size: NA; CDR3 protein: CASSEGLILTGMANTEAFF; CDR3 DNA: TGTGCCAGCAGCGAAGGGCTTATATTGACAGGGATGGCGAACACTGAAGCTTTCTTT
V gene: TRBV2; D gene: TRBD1; J gene: TRBJ1-5; clone size: once; CDR3 protein: CASSQGAQGQPQHF; CDR3 DNA: TGTGCCAGCAGTCAGGGGGCTCAAGGTCAGCCCCAGCATTTT
V gene: TRBV13; D gene: NA; J gene: TRBJ1-2; clone size: NA; CDR3 protein: CASSSPRRRGGYTF; CDR3 DNA: TGTGCCAGCAGCTCGCCTCGGCGGAGGGGTGGCTACACCTTC
V gene: TRBV27; D gene: NA; J gene: TRBJ1-2; clone size: NA; CDR3 protein: CASSLTSGIRGYTF; CDR3 DNA: TGTGCCAGCAGTCTCACCTCAGGGATCAGAGGCTACACCTTC
V gene: TRBV29-1; D gene: TRBD2; J gene: TRBJ2-7; clone size: NA; CDR3 protein: CSAGQREAYEQYF; CDR3 DNA: TGCAGCGCCGGCCAGCGGGAGGCCTACGAGCAGTACTTC
V gene: TRBV5-1; D gene: NA; J gene: TRBJ2-7; clone size: once; CDR3 protein: CASSLGLGGEQYF; CDR3 DNA: TGCGCCAGCAGCTTGGGGTTAGGCGGCGAGCAGTACTTC
V gene: TRBV6-5; D gene: TRBD1; J gene: TRBJ1-3; clone size: once; CDR3 protein: CASSSLDRAGNTIYF; CDR3 DNA: TGTGCCAGCAGCTCCCTCGACAGGGCTGGAAACACCATATATTTT
V gene: TRBV30; D gene: NA; J gene: TRBJ1-4; clone size: NA; CDR3 protein: CAWHRVDEKLFF; CDR3 DNA: TGTGCCTGGCACAGGGTTGACGAAAAACTGTTTTTT
V gene: TRBV5-5; D gene: TRBD1; J gene: TRBJ1-4; clone size: NA; CDR3 protein: CASSGGQGAANEKLFF; CDR3 DNA: TGTGCCAGCAGTGGGGGACAGGGGGCGGCTAATGAAAAACTGTTTTTT
V gene: TRBV5-6; D gene: TRBD1; J gene: TRBJ1-5; clone size: once; CDR3 protein: CASSRQGQGIRQPQHF; CDR3 DNA: TGTGCCAGCAGCCGGCAGGGACAGGGTATTAGACAGCCCCAGCATTTT